The present T cell receptor (beta chain) was sequenced within a study of Tregs in tolerant kidney transplant recipients. This table comes from immunoSEQ multiplex PCR, and its TCRdb copy is limited to in-frame clones, with some not included. The sample has about 81,000 clones, around nine tenths seen once. This clone has only a few counts. The nonmyeloablative bone marrow transplants came from related graft donors, with transient mixed chimerism. Unstimulated Tregs (CD4+CD25+CD127-) and CD4+CD25- non-Tregs were sorted from PBMCs. This clonotype was obtained from a human patient who received a combined kidney and bone marrow transplant. Some of these T cells may belong to the graft donor. Sequencing used CD4+ T cells from blood (PBMCs), obtained 24 months after the transplant.

CDR3 sequence (DNA): TGTGCCTGGAGTTCCGAGGGCAATCAGCCCCAGCATTTT. Protein sequence: CAWSSEGNQPQHF. The rearrangement uses TRBV30 and TRBJ1-5, with D unclear. Trimming stripped 2 bases from V and 2 bases from J, with 7 bases between. Germline values: CDR1 GTSNPN, CDR2 SVGIG (reference sequence). The CDR3 is 13 amino acids.